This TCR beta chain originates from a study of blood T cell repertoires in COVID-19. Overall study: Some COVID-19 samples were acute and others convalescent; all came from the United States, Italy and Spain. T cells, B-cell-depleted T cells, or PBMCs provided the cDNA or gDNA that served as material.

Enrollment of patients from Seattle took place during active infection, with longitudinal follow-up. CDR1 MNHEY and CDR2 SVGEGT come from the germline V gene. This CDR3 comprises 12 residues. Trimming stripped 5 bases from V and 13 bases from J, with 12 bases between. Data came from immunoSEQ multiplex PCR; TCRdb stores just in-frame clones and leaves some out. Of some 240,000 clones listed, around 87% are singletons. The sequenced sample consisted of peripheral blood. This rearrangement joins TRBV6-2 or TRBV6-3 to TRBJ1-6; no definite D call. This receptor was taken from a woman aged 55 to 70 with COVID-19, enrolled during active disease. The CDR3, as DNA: TGTGCCAGCAGTCCCCTCGGGTGGCCCCTCCACTTT. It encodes CASSPLGWPLHF.